The present entry profiles one T cell receptor (beta chain) with its context. The antigen remains undetermined. These data belong to a study of cytomegalovirus exposure and HLA in healthy donors. Study-wide results and limits: Rarity held for most TCR sequences, but there were some public TCRs that occurred in many donors. Exclusion as indistinguishable affected some V segments, including TRBV6-2 and TRBV6-3. A later analysis appeared to link common viral pathogens to several of the most significant clusters.

CDR3 length equals 16 residues. With V trimmed by 2 bases and J by 1 base, 6 bases remained unmatched. Germline V gives CDR1 MGHDK, CDR2 SYGVNS. The PCR used 60 Vbeta and 13 Jbeta primers. This table comes from immunoSEQ multiplex PCR, and its TCRdb copy is limited to in-frame clones, with some not included. The repertoire holds 100,000 to 150,000 clones, with roughly three fifths as singletons. V is TRBV25-1 and J is TRBJ2-7, with 9 bases fitting TRBD1. The sequenced sample was PBMCs. This clonotype originated in a man aged 18 to 29 in good health and CMV-seronegative. DNA for the CDR3: TGTGCCAGCAGTGAACTCACCGGGACAGGGTCCTACGAGCAGTACTTC. Its translation: CASSELTGTGSYEQYF.